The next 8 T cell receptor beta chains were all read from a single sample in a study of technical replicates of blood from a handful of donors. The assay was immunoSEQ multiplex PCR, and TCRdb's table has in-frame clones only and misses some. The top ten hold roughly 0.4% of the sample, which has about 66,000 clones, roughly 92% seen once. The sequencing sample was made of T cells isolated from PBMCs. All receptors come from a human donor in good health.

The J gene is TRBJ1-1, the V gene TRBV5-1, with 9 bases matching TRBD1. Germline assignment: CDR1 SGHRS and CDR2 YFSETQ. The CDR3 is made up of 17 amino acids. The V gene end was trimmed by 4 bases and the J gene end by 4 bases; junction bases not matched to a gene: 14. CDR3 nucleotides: TGCGCCAGCAGCGGGGGACAGGGAGTAGGTGGGGCCACTGAAGCTTTCTTT. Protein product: CASSGGQGVGGATEAFF.

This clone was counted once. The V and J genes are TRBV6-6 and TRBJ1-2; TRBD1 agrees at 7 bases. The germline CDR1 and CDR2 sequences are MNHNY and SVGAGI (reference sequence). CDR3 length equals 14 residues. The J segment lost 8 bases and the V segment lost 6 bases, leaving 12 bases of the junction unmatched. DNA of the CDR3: TGTGCCAGCAGCAAAACAGGGGTGGTAGGCGGCTACACCTTC. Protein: CASSKTGVVGGYTF.

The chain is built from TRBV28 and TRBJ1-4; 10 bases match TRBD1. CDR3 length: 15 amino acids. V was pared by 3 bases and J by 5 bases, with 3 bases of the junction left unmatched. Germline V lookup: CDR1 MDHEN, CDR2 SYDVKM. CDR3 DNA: TGTGCCAGCAGTTTGCCGGACAGGGGGAATGAAAAACTGTTTTTT. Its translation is CASSLPDRGNEKLFF. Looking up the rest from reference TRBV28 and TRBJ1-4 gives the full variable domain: DVKVTQSSRYLVKRTGEKVFLECVQDMDHENMFWYRQDPGLGLRLIYFSYDVKMKEKGDIPEGYSVSREKKERFSLILESASTNQTSMYLCASSLPDRGNEKLFFGSGTQLSVL.

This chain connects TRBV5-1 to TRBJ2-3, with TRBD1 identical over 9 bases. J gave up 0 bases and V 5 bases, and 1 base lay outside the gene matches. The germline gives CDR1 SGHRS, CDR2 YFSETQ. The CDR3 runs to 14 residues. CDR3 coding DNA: TGCGCCAGCAGGGGGACAGGGAGCACAGATACGCAGTATTTT. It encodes CASRGTGSTDTQYF.

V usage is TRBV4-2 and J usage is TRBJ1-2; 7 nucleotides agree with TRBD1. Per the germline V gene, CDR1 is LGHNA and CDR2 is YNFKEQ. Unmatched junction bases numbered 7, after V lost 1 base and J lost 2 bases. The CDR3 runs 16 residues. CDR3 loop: CASSQGQGERNYGYTF. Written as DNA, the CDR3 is TGTGCCAGCAGCCAAGGACAGGGCGAACGGAACTATGGCTACACCTTC.

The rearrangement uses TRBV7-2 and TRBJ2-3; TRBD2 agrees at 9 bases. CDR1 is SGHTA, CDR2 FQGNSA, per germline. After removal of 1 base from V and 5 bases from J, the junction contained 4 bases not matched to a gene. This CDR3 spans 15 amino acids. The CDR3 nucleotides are TGTGCCAGCAGCTTAGGAGCGGGAGGATTAGATACGCAGTATTTT. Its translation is CASSLGAGGLDTQYF.

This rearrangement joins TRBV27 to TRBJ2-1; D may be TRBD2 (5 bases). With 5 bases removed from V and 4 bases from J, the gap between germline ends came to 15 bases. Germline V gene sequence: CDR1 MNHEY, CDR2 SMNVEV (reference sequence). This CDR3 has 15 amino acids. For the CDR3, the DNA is TGTGCCAGCAGTGTCCCTAGCTCCCCGTACAATGAGCAGTTCTTC. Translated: CASSVPSSPYNEQFF.

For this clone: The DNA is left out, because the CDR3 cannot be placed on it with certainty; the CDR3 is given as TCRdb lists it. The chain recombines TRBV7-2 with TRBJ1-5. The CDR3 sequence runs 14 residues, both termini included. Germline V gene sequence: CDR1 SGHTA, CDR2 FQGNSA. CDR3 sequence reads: CASSFGPGIQPQHF.